One and the same sample provided the 2 T cell receptor beta chains below, sequenced in a study of blood T cells in healthy people across ages. Together with a sample-barcoded 5' primer, a J-beta primer mix was included in a second PCR lasting about 6 to 11 cycles. Via MiXCR, TCRdb re-called the 5' RACE reads, giving one row per CDR3 protein. The sample shows 780,000 or so distinct CDR3 sequences, just over 55% of them seen only once. Sequencing used blood. The source of these receptors is a man aged 40-49 years in good health.

The chain combines TRBV7-8 with TRBJ2-1; maybe TRBD1 (6 bases). Germline V gene data show CDR1 as SGHVS and CDR2 as FQNEAQ. V was pared by 5 bases and J by 15 bases, with 23 bases between. The length of the CDR3 is 14 residues. This CDR3 is CASSPRNRGTIRFF. CDR3 in DNA: TGTGCCAGCAGCCCCCGGAATAGGGGGACGATTCGGTTCTTC.

The chain uses TRBV9 and TRBJ1-1; D gene unclear. CDR1 and CDR2 (germline): SGDLS, YYNGEE. The V end was cut by 0 bases, the J end by 1 base, with 7 bases between. The CDR3 length is 14 residues. This chain's CDR3 is CASSVATENTEAFF. CDR3 sequence (DNA): TGTGCCAGCAGCGTAGCTACAGAGAACACTGAAGCTTTCTTT.